The rows below give T cell receptor beta chains drawn from one sample of a study of cytomegalovirus exposure and HLA in healthy donors. Clones were sequenced by immunoSEQ multiplex PCR, and TCRdb holds only the in-frame ones, with some missing. The table has roughly 150,000 clones, more than 75% seen once. The sequenced sample was PBMCs. These TCRs come from a male donor in good health and CMV-seronegative. CDR3s include the opening cysteine and the closing phenylalanine or tryptophan. The order of the fields is CDR3 DNA, CDR3 protein, clone size, D gene, V gene, J gene. The D gene is left open where the match is weak. Clone size appears in some rows only: once, few, many, or a class for an expanded clone.

CDR3nt: TGTGCCAGCAGCACGACGACTAGCGCGAGCTCCTACGAGCAGTACTTC
CDR3aa: CASSTTTSASSYEQYF
abundance: NA
d_gene: NA
v_gene: TRBV21-1
j_gene: TRBJ2-7

CDR3nt: TGCGCCAGCAGCCAATCGGTGTACCAAGAGACCCAGTACTTC
CDR3aa: CASSQSVYQETQYF
abundance: once
d_gene: NA
v_gene: TRBV4-1
j_gene: TRBJ2-5

CDR3nt: TGTGCCAGTAGTATAGGGACAGGGGACGGCTCTGGGGCCAACGTCCTGACTTTC
CDR3aa: CASSIGTGDGSGANVLTF
abundance: NA
d_gene: TRBD1
v_gene: TRBV19
j_gene: TRBJ2-6

CDR3nt: TGTGCCAGCAGCCCAAGCCGGGTCTATGGGGAGCAGTACTTC
CDR3aa: CASSPSRVYGEQYF
abundance: NA
d_gene: NA
v_gene: TRBV9
j_gene: TRBJ2-7

CDR3nt: TGTGCCAGCGGGGGGACAGGGGCTACCTACGAGCAGTACTTC
CDR3aa: CASGGTGATYEQYF
abundance: NA
d_gene: TRBD1
v_gene: TRBV2
j_gene: TRBJ2-7

CDR3nt: TGTGCCATCAGTGATGGTAGCCCAGATACGCAGTATTTT
CDR3aa: CAISDGSPDTQYF
abundance: few
d_gene: NA
v_gene: TRBV10-3
j_gene: TRBJ2-3

CDR3nt: TGTGCCAGCAGCAGGAGACTGGCCGTCACTGAGCAGTTCTTC
CDR3aa: CASSRRLAVTEQFF
abundance: few
d_gene: NA
v_gene: TRBV5-4
j_gene: TRBJ2-1

CDR3nt: TGCGCCAGCAGCTTGGACAGGGTTCCCACCTCGGACGAGCAGTACTTC
CDR3aa: CASSLDRVPTSDEQYF
abundance: NA
d_gene: NA
v_gene: TRBV5-1
j_gene: TRBJ2-7

CDR3nt: TGTGCCGGCCGGGACTACGCGAACACCGGGGAGCTGTTTTTT
CDR3aa: CAGRDYANTGELFF
abundance: NA
d_gene: TRBD2
v_gene: TRBV6-1
j_gene: TRBJ2-2

CDR3nt: TGTGCCAGCAGCTTATCGGGGCTAGCGGGAAGCTCCTACAATGAGCAGTTCTTC
CDR3aa: CASSLSGLAGSSYNEQFF
abundance: NA
d_gene: TRBD2
v_gene: TRBV7-9
j_gene: TRBJ2-1

CDR3nt: TGTGCCAGCAGTGCCCTGACTAGCGGGGGGGCAGATACGCAGTATTTT
CDR3aa: CASSALTSGGADTQYF
abundance: NA
d_gene: TRBD2
v_gene: TRBV6-1
j_gene: TRBJ2-3

CDR3nt: TGTGCCAGCAGCTTGGGACAGGGGCACACCGGGGAGCTGTTTTTT
CDR3aa: CASSLGQGHTGELFF
abundance: NA
d_gene: TRBD1
v_gene: TRBV5-4
j_gene: TRBJ2-2

CDR3nt: TGTGCCAGCAGCTTTGGCCGTAATGAAAAACTGTTTTTT
CDR3aa: CASSFGRNEKLFF
abundance: NA
d_gene: NA
v_gene: TRBV7-9
j_gene: TRBJ1-4

CDR3nt: TGTGCCAGCAGTCCCGACAGGGGGGAAAGTGAAAAACTGTTTTTT
CDR3aa: CASSPDRGESEKLFF
abundance: NA
d_gene: TRBD1
v_gene: TRBV7-2
j_gene: TRBJ1-4

CDR3nt: TGTGCCAGCAGCGCACAGGGGAAAGGTCAGCCCCAGCATTTT
CDR3aa: CASSAQGKGQPQHF
abundance: NA
d_gene: TRBD1
v_gene: TRBV27
j_gene: TRBJ1-5

CDR3nt: TGTGCCAGCAGGGAGGGACAGGGGAACAAAAACATTCAGTACTTC
CDR3aa: CASREGQGNKNIQYF
abundance: NA
d_gene: TRBD1
v_gene: TRBV6-1
j_gene: TRBJ2-4

CDR3nt: TGTGCCAGCAGCTTAGTAGGGGGGGTCACAGATACGCAGTATTTT
CDR3aa: CASSLVGGVTDTQYF
abundance: once
d_gene: NA
v_gene: TRBV7-8
j_gene: TRBJ2-3

CDR3nt: TGTGCCAGCAGCGCTGGGAGTGTCGATACGCAGTATTTT
CDR3aa: CASSAGSVDTQYF
abundance: NA
d_gene: NA
v_gene: TRBV6-5
j_gene: TRBJ2-3

CDR3nt: TGCGCCAGCAGCTTTCTCGGGACAGGGAGAAATTCACCCCTCCACTTT
CDR3aa: CASSFLGTGRNSPLHF
abundance: NA
d_gene: TRBD1
v_gene: TRBV5-1
j_gene: TRBJ1-6

CDR3nt: TGTGCCAGCAGCCCGGAAGCGGGAAGTGAGCAGTTCTTC
CDR3aa: CASSPEAGSEQFF
abundance: NA
d_gene: TRBD2
v_gene: TRBV7-7
j_gene: TRBJ2-1

CDR3nt: TGCGCCAGCAGCCAGGGGGACAGGCACACTGAAGCTTTCTTT
CDR3aa: CASSQGDRHTEAFF
abundance: NA
d_gene: TRBD1
v_gene: TRBV4-3
j_gene: TRBJ1-1